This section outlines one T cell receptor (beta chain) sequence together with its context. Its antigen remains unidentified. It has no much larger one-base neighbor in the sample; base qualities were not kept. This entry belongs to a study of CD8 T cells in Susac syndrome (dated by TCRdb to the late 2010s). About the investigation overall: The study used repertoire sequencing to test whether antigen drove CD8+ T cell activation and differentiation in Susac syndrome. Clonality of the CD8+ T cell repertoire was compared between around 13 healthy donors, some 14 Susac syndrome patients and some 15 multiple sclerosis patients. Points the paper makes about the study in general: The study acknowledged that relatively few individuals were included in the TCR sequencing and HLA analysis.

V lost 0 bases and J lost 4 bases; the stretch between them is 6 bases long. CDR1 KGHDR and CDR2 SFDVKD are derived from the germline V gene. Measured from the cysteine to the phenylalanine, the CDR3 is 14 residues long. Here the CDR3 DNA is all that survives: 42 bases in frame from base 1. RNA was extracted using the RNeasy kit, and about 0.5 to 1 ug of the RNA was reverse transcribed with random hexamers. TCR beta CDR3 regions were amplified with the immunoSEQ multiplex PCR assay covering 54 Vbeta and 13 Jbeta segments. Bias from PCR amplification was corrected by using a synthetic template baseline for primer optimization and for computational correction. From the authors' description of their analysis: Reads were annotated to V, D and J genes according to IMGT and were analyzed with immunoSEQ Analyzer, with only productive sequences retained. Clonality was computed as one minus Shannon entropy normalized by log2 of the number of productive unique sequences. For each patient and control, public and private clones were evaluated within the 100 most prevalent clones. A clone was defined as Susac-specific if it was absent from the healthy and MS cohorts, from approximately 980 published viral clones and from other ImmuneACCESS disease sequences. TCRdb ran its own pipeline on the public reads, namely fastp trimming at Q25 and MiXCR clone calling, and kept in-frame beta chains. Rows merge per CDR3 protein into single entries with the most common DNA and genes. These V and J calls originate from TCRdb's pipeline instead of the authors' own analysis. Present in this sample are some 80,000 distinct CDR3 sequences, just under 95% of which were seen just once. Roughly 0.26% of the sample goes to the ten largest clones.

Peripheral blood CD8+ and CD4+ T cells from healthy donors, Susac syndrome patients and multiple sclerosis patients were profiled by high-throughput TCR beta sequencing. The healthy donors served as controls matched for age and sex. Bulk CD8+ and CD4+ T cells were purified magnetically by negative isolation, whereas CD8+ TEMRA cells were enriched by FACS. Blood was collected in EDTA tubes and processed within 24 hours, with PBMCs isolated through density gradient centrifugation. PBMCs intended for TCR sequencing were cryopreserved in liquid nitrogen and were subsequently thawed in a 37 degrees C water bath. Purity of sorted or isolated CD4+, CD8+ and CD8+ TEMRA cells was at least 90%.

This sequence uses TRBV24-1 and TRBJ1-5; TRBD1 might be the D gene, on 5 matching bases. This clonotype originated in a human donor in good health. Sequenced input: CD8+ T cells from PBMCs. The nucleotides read TGTGCCACCAGTGATTTGCGGGGGAATCAGCCCCAGCATTTT. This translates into CATSDLRGNQPQHF.